This TCR beta chain was found in a study of shared clonotypes between healthy human individuals. V was clipped by 4 bases and J by 3 bases; unmatched bases: 5. Per germline, CDR1 ENHRY and CDR2 SYGVKD. The CDR3 contains 16 residues. The assay was immunoSEQ multiplex PCR, and TCRdb's table has in-frame clones only and misses some. The sample shows 2 million to 2.5 million clones, under 97% of them seen only once. With regard to this clone: Its specificity is unknown. The sample contains more than one DNA sequence encoding this CDR3.

Overall study findings and caveats: Naive subsets typically showed greater estimated richness than memory subsets.

The chain uses TRBV10-3 and TRBJ2-3, with 12 bases aligning to TRBD2. Sequenced input: naive CD4+ T cells sorted from blood. The sample's subset: CD45RA+ positively selected. The TCR originated in a man between 18 and 29 years old in good health. The CDR3 coding sequence is TGTGCCATCAGTGGTCTAGCGGGAGGGGGGACAGATACGCAGTATTTT. Translated: CAISGLAGGGTDTQYF.